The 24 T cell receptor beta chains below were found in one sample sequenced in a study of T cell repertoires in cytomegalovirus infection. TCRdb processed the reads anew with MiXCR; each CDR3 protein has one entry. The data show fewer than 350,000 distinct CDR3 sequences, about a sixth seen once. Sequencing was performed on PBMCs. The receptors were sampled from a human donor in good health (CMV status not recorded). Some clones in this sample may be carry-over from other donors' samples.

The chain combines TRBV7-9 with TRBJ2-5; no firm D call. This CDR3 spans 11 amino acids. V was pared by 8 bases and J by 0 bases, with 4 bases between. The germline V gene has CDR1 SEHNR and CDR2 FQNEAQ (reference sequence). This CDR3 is CASQNQETQYF. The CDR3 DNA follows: TGTGCCAGCCAGAACCAAGAGACCCAGTACTTC.

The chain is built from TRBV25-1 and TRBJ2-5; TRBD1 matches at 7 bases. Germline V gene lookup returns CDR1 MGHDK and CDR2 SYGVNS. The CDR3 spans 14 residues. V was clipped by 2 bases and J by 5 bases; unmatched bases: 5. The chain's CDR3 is CASSELDRVETQYF. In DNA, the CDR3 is TGTGCCAGCAGTGAACTAGACAGGGTGGAGACCCAGTACTTC. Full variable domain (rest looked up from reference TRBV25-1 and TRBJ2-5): EADIYQTPRYLVIGTGKKITLECSQTMGHDKMYWYQQDPGMELHLIHYSYGVNSTEKGDLSSESTVSRIRTEHFPLTLESARPSHTSQYLCASSELDRVETQYFGPGTRLLVL.

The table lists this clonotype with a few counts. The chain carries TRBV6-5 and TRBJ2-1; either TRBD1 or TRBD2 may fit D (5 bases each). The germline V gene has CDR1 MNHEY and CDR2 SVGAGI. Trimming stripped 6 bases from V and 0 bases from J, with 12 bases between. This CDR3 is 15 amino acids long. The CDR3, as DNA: TGTGCCAGCAGGCCAGGGACGTACTCCTACAATGAGCAGTTCTTC. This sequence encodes CASRPGTYSYNEQFF.

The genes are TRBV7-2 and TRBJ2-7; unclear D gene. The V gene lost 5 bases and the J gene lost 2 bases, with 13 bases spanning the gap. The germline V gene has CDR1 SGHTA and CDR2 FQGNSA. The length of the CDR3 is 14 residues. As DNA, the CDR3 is TGTGCCAGCAGCGAGGCTTGGGGTGCCTACGAGCAGTACTTC. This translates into CASSEAWGAYEQYF.

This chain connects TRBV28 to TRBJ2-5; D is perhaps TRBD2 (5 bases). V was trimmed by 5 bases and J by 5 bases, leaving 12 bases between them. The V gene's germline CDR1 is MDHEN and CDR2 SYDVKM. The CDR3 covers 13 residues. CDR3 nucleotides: TGTGCCAGCAGTGCCGCGGGTGACGAGACCCAGTACTTC. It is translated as CASSAAGDETQYF.

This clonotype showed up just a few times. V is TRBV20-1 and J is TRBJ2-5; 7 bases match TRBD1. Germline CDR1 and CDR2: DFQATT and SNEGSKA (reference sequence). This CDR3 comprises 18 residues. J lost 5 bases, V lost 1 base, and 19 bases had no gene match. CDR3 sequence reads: CSARGGWGKPGQRETQYF. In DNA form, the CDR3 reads TGCAGTGCTAGAGGAGGGTGGGGGAAACCGGGACAGAGGGAGACCCAGTACTTC.

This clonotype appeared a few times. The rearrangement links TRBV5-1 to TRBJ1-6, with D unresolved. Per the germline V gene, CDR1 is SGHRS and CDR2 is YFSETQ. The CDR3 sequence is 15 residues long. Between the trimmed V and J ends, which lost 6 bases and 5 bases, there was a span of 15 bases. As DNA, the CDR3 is TGCGCCAGCACCTTATCAGGTGGAAATAATTCACCCCTCCACTTT. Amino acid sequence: CASTLSGGNNSPLHF.

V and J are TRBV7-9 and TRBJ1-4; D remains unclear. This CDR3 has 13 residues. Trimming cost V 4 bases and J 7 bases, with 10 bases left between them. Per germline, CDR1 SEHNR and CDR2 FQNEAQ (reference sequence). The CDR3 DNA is TGTGCCAGCAGCTCCCAATCACGTGAAAAACTGTTTTTT. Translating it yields CASSSQSREKLFF.

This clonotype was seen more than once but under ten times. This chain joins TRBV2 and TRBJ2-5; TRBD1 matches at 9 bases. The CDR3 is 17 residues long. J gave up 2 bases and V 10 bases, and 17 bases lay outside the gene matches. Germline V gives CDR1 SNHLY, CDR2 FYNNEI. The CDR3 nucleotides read TGTGCCATCCAGCCCGGCAGGGGACAGGGTGGACAAGAGACCCAGTACTTC. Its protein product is CAIQPGRGQGGQETQYF.

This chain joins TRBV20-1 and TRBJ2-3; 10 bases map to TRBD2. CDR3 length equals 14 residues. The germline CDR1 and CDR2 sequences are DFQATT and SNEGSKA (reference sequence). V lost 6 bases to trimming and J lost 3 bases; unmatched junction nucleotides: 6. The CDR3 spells CSAFASGGTDTQYF. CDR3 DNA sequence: TGCAGTGCATTTGCTAGCGGGGGAACAGATACGCAGTATTTT.

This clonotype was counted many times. The DNA for the CDR3 is TGTGCCAGCACCCCACCAGGGGATCAAGAGACCCAGTACTTC. It yields the protein CASTPPGDQETQYF. This sequence joins TRBV6-2 or TRBV6-3 and TRBJ2-5; maybe TRBD1 (6 bases). The CDR3 loop spans 14 amino acids. Germline CDR1 reads MNHEY; CDR2 reads SVGEGT. V shed 7 bases and J shed 2 bases, with 14 bases lying between them.

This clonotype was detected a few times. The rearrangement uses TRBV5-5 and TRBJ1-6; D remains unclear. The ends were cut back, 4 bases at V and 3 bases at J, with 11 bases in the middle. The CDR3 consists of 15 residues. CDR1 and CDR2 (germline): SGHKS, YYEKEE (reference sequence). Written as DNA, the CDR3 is TGTGCCAGCAGCCTGGCGGTTGGCTATAATTCACCCCTCCACTTT. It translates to CASSLAVGYNSPLHF.

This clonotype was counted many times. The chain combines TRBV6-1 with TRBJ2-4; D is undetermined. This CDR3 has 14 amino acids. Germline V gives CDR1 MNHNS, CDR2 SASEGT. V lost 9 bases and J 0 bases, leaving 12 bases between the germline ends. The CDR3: CASLSPGAKNIQYF. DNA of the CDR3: TGTGCCAGTCTGTCACCGGGAGCCAAAAACATTCAGTACTTC.

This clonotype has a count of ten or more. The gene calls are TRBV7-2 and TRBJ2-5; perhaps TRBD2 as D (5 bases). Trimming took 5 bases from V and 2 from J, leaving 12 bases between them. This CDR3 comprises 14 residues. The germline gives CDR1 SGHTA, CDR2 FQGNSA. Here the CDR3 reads CASSPRALQETQYF. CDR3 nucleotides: TGTGCCAGCAGCCCGAGGGCCCTACAAGAGACCCAGTACTTC.

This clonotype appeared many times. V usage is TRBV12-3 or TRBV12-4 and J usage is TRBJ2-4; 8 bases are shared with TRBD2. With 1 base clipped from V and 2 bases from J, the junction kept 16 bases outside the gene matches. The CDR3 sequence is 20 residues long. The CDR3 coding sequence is TGTGCCAGCAGTTTAGAGCCCACTAGCGGTTTTTGGAAGTCCAAAAACATTCAGTACTTC. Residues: CASSLEPTSGFWKSKNIQYF.

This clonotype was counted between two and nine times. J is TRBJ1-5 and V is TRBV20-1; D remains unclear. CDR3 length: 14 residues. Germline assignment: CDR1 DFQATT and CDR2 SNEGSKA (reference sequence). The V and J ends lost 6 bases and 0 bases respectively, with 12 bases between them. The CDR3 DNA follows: TGCAGTGCCCCGAGACGGACTAGCAATCAGCCCCAGCATTTT. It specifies CSAPRRTSNQPQHF.

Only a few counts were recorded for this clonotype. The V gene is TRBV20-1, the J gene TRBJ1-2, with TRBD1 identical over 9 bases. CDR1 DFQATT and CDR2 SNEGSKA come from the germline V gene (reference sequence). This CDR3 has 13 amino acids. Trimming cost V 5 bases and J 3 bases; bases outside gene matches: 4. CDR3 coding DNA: TGCAGTGCTGAGGACAGGGGTTACTATGGCTACACCTTC. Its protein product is CSAEDRGYYGYTF.

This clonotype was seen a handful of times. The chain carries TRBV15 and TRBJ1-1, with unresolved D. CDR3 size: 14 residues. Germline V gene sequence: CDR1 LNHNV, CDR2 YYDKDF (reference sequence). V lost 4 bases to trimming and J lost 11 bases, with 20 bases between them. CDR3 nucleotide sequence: TGTGCCACCAGCACCAAGGGCGTCGGGGTTTGGGCTTTCTTT. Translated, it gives CATSTKGVGVWAFF. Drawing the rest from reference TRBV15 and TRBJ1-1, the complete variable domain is DAMVIQNPRYQVTQFGKPVTLSCSQTLNHNVMYWYQQKSSQAPKLLFHYYDKDFNNEADTPDNFQSRRPNTSFCFLDIRSPGLGDTAMYLCATSTKGVGVWAFFGQGTRLTVV.

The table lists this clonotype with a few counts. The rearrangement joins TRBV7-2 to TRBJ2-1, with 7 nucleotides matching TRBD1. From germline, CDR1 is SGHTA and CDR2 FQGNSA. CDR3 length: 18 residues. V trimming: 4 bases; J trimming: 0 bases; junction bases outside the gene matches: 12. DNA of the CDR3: TGTGCCAGCAGCTCGATGCCTCCGGGACAGAGCTCCTACAATGAGCAGTTCTTC. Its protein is CASSSMPPGQSSYNEQFF.

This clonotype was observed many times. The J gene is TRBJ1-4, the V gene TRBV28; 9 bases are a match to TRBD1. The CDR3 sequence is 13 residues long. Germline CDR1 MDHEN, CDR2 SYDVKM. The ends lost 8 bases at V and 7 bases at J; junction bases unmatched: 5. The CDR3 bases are TGTGCCAGCGGCTCGGGACAGGGTGAAAAACTGTTTTTT. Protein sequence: CASGSGQGEKLFF. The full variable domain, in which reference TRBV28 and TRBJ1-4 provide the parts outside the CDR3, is DVKVTQSSRYLVKRTGEKVFLECVQDMDHENMFWYRQDPGLGLRLIYFSYDVKMKEKGDIPEGYSVSREKKERFSLILESASTNQTSMYLCASGSGQGEKLFFGSGTQLSVL.

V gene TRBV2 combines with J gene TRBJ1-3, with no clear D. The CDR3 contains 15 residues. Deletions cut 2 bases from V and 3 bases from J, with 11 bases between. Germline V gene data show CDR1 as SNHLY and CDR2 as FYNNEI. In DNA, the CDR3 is TGTGCCAGCAGTGAAACGTCAGATTTTGGAAACACCATATATTTT. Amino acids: CASSETSDFGNTIYF.

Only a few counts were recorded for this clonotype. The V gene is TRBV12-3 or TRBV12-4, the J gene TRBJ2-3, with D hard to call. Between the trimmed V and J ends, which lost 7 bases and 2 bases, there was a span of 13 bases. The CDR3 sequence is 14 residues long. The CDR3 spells CASIQVESTDTQYF. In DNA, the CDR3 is TGTGCCAGCATTCAGGTGGAATCCACAGATACGCAGTATTTT.

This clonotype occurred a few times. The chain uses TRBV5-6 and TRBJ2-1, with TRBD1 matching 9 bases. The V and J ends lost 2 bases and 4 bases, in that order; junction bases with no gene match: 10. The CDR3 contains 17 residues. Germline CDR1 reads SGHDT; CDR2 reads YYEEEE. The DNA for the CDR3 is TGTGCCAGCAGCTTTGATTCCGGGACAGGGAGTTACAATGAGCAGTTCTTC. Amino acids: CASSFDSGTGSYNEQFF. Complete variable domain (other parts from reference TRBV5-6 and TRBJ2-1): DAGVTQSPTHLIKTRGQQVTLRCSPKSGHDTVSWYQQALGQGPQFIFQYYEEEERQRGNFPDRFSGHQFPNYSSELNVNALLLGDSALYLCASSFDSGTGSYNEQFFGPGTRLTVL.

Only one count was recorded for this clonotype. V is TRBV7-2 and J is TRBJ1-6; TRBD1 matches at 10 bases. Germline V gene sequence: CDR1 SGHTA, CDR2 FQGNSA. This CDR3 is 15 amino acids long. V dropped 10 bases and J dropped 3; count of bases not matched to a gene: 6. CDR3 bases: TGTGCCACTTTTCGGACAGGGGGCTATAATTCACCCCTCCACTTT. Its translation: CATFRTGGYNSPLHF. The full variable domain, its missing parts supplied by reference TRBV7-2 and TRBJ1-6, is GAGVSQSPSNKVTEKGKDVELRCDPISGHTALYWYRQSLGQGLEFLIYFQGNSAPDKSGLPSDRFSAERTGGSVSTLTIQRTQQEDSAVYLCATFRTGGYNSPLHFGNGTRLTVT.